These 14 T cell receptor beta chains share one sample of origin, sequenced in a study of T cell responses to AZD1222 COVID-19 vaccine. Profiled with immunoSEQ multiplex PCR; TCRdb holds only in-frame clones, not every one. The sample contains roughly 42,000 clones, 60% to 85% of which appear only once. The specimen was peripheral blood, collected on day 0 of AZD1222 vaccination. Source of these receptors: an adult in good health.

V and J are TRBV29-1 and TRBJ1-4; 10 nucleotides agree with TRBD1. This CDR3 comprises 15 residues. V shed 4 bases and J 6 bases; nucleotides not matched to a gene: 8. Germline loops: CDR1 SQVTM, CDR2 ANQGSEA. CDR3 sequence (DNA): TGCAGCGTTGGGGGCTACGGGACAGGGGATGAAAAACTGTTTTTT. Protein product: CSVGGYGTGDEKLFF. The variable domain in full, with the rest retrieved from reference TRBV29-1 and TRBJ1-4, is SAVISQKPSRDICQRGTSLTIQCQVDSQVTMMFWYRQQPGQSLTLIATANQGSEATYESGFVIDKFPISRPNLTFSTLTVSNMSPEDSSIYLCSVGGYGTGDEKLFFGSGTQLSVL.

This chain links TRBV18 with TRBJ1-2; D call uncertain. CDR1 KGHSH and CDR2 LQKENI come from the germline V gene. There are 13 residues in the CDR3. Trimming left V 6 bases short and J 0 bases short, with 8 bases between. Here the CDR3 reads CASSETSNYGYTF. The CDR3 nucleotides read TGTGCCAGCTCTGAGACTTCTAACTATGGCTACACCTTC. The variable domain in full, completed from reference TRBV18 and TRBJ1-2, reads NAGVMQNPRHLVRRRGQEARLRCSPMKGHSHVYWYRQLPEEGLKFMVYLQKENIIDESGMPKERFSAEFPKEGPSILRIQQVVRGDSAAYFCASSETSNYGYTFGSGTRLTVV.

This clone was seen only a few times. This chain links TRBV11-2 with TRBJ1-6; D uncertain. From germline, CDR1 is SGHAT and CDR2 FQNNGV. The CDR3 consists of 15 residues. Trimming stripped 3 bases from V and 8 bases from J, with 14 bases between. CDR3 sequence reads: CASSFGPGSYSPLHF. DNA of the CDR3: TGTGCCAGCAGCTTCGGGCCCGGGAGTTATTCACCCCTCCACTTT.

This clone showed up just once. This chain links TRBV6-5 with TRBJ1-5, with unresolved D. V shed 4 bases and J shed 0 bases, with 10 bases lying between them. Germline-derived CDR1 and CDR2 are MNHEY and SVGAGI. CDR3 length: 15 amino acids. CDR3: CASSSAGLSNQPQHF. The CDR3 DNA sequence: TGTGCCAGCAGTTCCGCCGGGCTTAGCAATCAGCCCCAGCATTTT.

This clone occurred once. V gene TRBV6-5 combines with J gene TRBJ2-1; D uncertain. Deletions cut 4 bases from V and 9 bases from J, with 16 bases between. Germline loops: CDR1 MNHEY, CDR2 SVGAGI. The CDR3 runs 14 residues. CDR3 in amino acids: CASSSVDGISEQFF. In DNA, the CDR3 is TGTGCCAGCAGTTCCGTGGATGGTATTAGTGAGCAGTTCTTC.

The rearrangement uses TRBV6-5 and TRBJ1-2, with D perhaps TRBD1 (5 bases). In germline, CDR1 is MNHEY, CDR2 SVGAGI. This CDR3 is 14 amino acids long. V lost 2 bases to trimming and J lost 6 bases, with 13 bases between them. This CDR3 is CASSYTGPGDGYTF. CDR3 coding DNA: TGTGCCAGCAGTTACACGGGACCTGGAGATGGCTACACCTTC.

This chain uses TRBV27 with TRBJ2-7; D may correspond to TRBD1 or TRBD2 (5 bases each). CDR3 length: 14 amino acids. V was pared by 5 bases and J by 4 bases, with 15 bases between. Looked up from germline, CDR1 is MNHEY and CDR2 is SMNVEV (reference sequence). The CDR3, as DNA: TGTGCCAGCAGTCCTCAGGGACGTACGTACGAGCAGTACTTC. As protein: CASSPQGRTYEQYF.

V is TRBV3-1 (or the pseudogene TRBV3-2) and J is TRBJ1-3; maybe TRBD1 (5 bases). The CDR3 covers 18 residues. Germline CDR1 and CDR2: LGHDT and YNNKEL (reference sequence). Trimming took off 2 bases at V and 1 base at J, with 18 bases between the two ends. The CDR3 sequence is CASSQTAWGPGSGNTIYF. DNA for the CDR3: TGTGCCAGCAGCCAAACGGCGTGGGGACCGGGGTCTGGAAACACCATATATTTT.

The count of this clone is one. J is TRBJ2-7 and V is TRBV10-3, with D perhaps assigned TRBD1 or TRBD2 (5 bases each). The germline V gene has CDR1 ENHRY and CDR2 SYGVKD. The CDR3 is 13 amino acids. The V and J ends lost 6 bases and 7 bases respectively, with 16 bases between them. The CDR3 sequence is CAISSREGSEQYF. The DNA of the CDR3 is TGTGCCATCAGCTCGCGCGAGGGGTCGGAGCAGTACTTC.

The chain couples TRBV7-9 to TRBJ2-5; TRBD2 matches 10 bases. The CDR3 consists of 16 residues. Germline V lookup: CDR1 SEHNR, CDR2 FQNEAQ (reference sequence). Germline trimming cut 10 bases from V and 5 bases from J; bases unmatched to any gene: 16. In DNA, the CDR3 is TGTGCCACCTGGGGCCTAGCGGGGGCCGGCGGGGAGACCCAGTACTTC. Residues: CATWGLAGAGGETQYF. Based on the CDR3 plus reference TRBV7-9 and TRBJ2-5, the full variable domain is DTGVSQNPRHKITKRGQNVTFRCDPISEHNRLYWYRQTLGQGPEFLTYFQNEAQLEKSRLLSDRFSAERPKGSFSTLEIQRTEQGDSAMYLCATWGLAGAGGETQYFGPGTRLLVL.

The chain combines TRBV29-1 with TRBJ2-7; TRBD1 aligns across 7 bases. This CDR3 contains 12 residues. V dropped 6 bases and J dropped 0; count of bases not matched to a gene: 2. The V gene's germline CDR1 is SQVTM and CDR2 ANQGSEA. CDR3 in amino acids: CSVRTGSYEQYF. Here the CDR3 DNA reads TGCAGCGTACGGACAGGCTCCTACGAGCAGTACTTC.

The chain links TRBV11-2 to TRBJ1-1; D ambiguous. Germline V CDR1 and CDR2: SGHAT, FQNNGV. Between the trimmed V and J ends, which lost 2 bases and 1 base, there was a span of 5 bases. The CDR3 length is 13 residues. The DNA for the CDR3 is TGTGCCAGCAGCTTAATAAGGAACACTGAAGCTTTCTTT. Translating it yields CASSLIRNTEAFF.

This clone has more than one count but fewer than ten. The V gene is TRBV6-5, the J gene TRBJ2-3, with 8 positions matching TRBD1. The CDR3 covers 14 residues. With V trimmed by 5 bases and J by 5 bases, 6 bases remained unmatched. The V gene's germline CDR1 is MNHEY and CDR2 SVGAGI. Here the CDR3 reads CASSIGQGVDTQYF. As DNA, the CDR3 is TGTGCCAGCAGTATAGGACAGGGCGTAGATACGCAGTATTTT.

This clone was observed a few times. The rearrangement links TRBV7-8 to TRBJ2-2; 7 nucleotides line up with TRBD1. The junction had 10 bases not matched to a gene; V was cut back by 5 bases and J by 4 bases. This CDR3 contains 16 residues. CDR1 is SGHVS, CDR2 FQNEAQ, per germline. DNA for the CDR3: TGTGCCAGCAGCCGAGGAAGGACAGGCCTCACCGGGGAGCTGTTTTTT. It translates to CASSRGRTGLTGELFF.